The TCR beta chain described here comes from a study of cytomegalovirus exposure and HLA in healthy donors. Note on this clone: Its antigen remains unknown.

The germline V gene has CDR1 MDHEN and CDR2 SYDVKM. This CDR3 comprises 11 residues. Trimming stripped 3 bases from V and 14 bases from J, with 13 bases between. Primers: 60 Vbeta forward and 13 Jbeta reverse. In the authors' methods: A follow-up analysis tallied about 88 million unique TCR beta chains, approximately 11 million shared. The data were produced by immunoSEQ multiplex PCR, yet TCRdb's version contains in-frame clones alone and is incomplete. For V, J and clone size, that table is used; D and trimming come from the DNA. There are approximately 100,000 clones in the sample; less than 80% occur only once, and 3% to 3.5% lies in the top ten. General study points: For presence/absence analyses, sequencing depth was assumed to be roughly uniform across donors. The study flagged approximately 180 TCR beta chains as cytomegalovirus-associated.

V usage is TRBV28 and J usage is TRBJ1-2; D is ambiguous. This receptor was identified in a woman between 40 and 55 years old in good health and CMV-seronegative. Sequencing was performed on PBMCs. CDR3 DNA sequence: TGTGCCAGCAGTTTGACCTTCTCTAGGACCTTC. Protein: CASSLTFSRTF.